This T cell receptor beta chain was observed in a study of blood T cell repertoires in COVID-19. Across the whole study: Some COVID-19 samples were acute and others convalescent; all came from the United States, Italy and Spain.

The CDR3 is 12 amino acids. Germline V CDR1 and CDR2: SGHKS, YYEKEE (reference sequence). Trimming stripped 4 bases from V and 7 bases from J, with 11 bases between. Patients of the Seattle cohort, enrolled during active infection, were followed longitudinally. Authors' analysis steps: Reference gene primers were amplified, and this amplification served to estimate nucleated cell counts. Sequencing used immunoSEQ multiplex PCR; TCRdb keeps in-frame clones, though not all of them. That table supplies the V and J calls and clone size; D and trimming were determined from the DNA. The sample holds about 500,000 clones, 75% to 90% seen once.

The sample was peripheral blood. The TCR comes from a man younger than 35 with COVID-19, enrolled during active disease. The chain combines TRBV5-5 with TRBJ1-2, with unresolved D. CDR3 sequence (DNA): TGTGCCAGCAGCCAGGAGGGCTTTGGCTACACCTTC. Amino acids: CASSQEGFGYTF.